This T cell receptor (beta chain) is drawn from a study of a mutant IDH1 vaccine in newly diagnosed glioma (dated by TCRdb to about 2021). Notes on the research overall: Vaccination started 4-6 weeks after radiotherapy alone, or was given together with temozolomide cycles in the groups whose treatment included chemotherapy. Of the approximately 35 treated patients, 62.5% were male and approximately 40% were female, and a mean age of roughly 41 years was recorded. For exploratory analyses, longitudinal TCRB deep sequencing was carried out in roughly 23 treated patients wherever samples were available. The week-35 safety follow-up was designated visit V12, and the week-47 end of study was designated visit V13. Peripheral blood was collected at six visits: V03 (baseline), V05, V07, V10, V12 and V13. Before enrollment, patients had received standard therapy of radiotherapy alone, temozolomide alone, or radiochemotherapy with temozolomide; most received the combination.

This clone was picked up one time. Its antigen has not been determined. No much larger clone is present one base from it, and per-base qualities are unavailable. Findings and caveats that apply to the study as a whole: Availability determined which PBMC samples were chosen for TCRB deep sequencing. The authors noted that analyses of patient blood samples could not be reproduced because of sample limitations. Across multiple MHC alleles, vaccine-induced immune responses were seen in 90% to 95% of patients. Pseudoprogression seemed to be unrelated to changes in the top peripheral T cell clonotypes found by TCRB sequencing.

In the paper's terms, the time point label means: week 47, end of study. Each vaccine dose was 300 ug of a 20-mer mutant IDH1 peptide in Montanide, given subcutaneously with topical imiquimod. Eight vaccinations were administered to patients in weeks 1, 3, 5, 7, 11, 15, 19 and 23, corresponding to visits V03 through V10. The donors had newly diagnosed IDH1-mutant astrocytomas of WHO grade 3 or 4 that showed loss of nuclear ATRX. The samples were drawn from NOA16, a multicentre, single-arm, open-label phase I trial in Germany that tested a mutant IDH1 peptide vaccine in humans for the first time. The DNeasy Blood and Tissue Kit was used to extract genomic DNA from EDTA blood for TCRB sequencing. Library preparation was by the immunoSEQ multiplex PCR assay. Rearranged TCR beta chain sequences were amplified with the hsTCRB Kit following the manufacturer's protocol. Sequencing of TCRB libraries was carried out on an Illumina MiSeq. On the study's bioinformatics: The proprietary platform of the kit vendor was used for demultiplexing, trimming and gene mapping. The immuneACCESS repertoire file appears here via TCRdb, limited to in-frame rearrangements. These files lack a portion of the clones; in checked studies, under half of the deficit traces to unresolved V genes, and the cause of the others is not known. V, J and clone size are taken as reported in that table, and D and trimming were inferred from the DNA itself. The sample records over 45,000 clones, roughly 75% of which are singletons. Jointly, the top ten make up roughly 5.6% of the sample.

Specimen: PBMCs, collected from a glioma patient whose treatment included an IDH1 peptide vaccine. The TCR was taken from a man aged 45-65 years with glioma.

The DNA sequence is as follows: TGTGCCAGTAGTATAGGGGGAGATGATAGCAATCAGCCCCAGCATTTT. The translation is CASSIGGDDSNQPQHF. Recombination connected TRBV19 to TRBJ1-5; there is no confident call for the D gene. The CDR3 starts with the cysteine, ends with the phenylalanine, and has 16 residues. Of the read, only the CDR3 DNA is kept; its 48 bases are in frame from base 1. V was cut back by 1 base and J by 0 bases, leaving a gap of 10 bases between them. The germline V gene (reference sequence) gives CDR1 as LNHDA and CDR2 as SQIVND. Outside the CDR3, residues come from the reference TRBV19 and TRBJ1-5 proteins, so the full variable domain is: DGGITQSPKYLFRKEGQNVTLSCEQNLNHDAMYWYRQDPGQGLRLIYYSQIVNDFQKGDIAEGYSVSREKKESFPLTVTSAQKNPTAFYLCASSIGGDDSNQPQHFGDGTRLSIL.